Given below is one T cell receptor beta chain in context. The data belong to a study of T cells in localized non-small cell lung cancer. Trimming cost V 5 bases and J 2 bases; bases outside gene matches: 6. CDR1 is MNHEY and CDR2 is SMNVEV in the germline V gene (reference sequence). CDR3 length equals 14 residues. Profiling relied on immunoSEQ multiplex PCR, and the TCRdb table lists in-frame clones only, not all of them. The sample has about 79,000 clones, 70% to 90% seen once. The chain carries TRBV27 and TRBJ2-7; 7 bases map to TRBD1. Source: peripheral blood, taken before any cancer treatment. This receptor was obtained from a female donor over 55 with stage I lung adenocarcinoma. CDR3 sequence: CASSRQGGAYEQYF. DNA for the CDR3: TGTGCCAGCAGTCGACAGGGTGGGGCCTACGAGCAGTACTTC.